This T cell receptor beta chain is from a study of blood T cell repertoires in COVID-19. Background on the study: Acute-phase and convalescent COVID-19 samples originated in the United States, Italy and Spain. The cDNA or gDNA used as material had been derived from T cells, B-cell-depleted T cells, or PBMCs.

The protocol was immunoSEQ multiplex PCR, while the TCRdb copy is restricted to in-frame clones and leaves out a portion. The table has some 120,000 clones, more than 70% seen once. Seattle patients were enrolled during active infection and followed longitudinally. CDR3 length: 12 residues. CDR1 SNHLY and CDR2 FYNNEI come from the germline V gene. Trimming stripped 6 bases from V and 1 base from J, with 7 bases between. Sequencing was performed on peripheral blood. This TCR derives from a woman of 80 years or more with COVID-19, enrolled during active disease. This sequence joins TRBV2 and TRBJ2-7; no definite D call. This CDR3 reads CASRWQSYEQYF. CDR3 DNA: TGTGCCAGCAGGTGGCAATCCTACGAGCAGTACTTC.